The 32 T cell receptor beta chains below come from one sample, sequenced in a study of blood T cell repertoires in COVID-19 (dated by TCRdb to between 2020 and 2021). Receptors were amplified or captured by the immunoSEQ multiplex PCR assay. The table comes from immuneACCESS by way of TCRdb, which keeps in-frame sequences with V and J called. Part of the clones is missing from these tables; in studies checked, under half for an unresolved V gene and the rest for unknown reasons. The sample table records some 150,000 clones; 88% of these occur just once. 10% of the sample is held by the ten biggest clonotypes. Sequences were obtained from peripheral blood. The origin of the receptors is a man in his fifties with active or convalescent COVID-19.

The CDR3, as DNA: TGCGCCAGCAGCGCTGATGGACAGGGCAATCAGCCCCAGCATTTT. Its translation is CASSADGQGNQPQHF. The V gene is TRBV5-1, the J gene TRBJ1-5; 7 bases map to TRBD1. There are 15 residues in the CDR3. Germline lookup yields CDR1 SGHRS and CDR2 YFSETQ. V was pared by 4 bases and J by 2 bases, with 6 bases of the junction left unmatched. Full variable domain (outside the CDR3, taken from reference TRBV5-1 and TRBJ1-5): KAGVTQTPRYLIKTRGQQVTLSCSPISGHRSVSWYQQTPGQGLQFLFEYFSETQRNKGNFPGRFSGRQFSNSRSEMNVSTLELGDSALYLCASSADGQGNQPQHFGDGTRLSIL.

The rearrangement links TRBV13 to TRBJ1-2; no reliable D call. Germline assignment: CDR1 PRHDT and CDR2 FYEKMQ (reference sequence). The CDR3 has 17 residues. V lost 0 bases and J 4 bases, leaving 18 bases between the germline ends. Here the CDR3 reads CASSLGGLVAVGYGYTF. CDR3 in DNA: TGTGCCAGCAGCTTAGGAGGCCTGGTTGCGGTGGGCTATGGCTACACCTTC.

The CDR3 DNA sequence: TGTGCCTGGAGGGACACAGGGGGTAGTTCACCCCTCCACTTT. Its protein is CAWRDTGGSSPLHF. V usage is TRBV30 and J usage is TRBJ1-6; 8 bases match TRBD1. Germline CDR1 GTSNPN, CDR2 SVGIG (reference sequence). This CDR3 comprises 14 residues. The junction had 7 bases not matched to a gene; V was cut back by 3 bases and J by 9 bases.

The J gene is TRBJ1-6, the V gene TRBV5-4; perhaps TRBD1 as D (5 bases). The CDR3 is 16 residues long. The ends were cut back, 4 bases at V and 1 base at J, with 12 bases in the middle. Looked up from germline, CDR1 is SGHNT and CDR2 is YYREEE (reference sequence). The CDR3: CASSLDRPSYNSPLHF. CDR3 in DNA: TGTGCCAGCAGCCTAGACAGACCATCCTATAATTCACCCCTCCACTTT.

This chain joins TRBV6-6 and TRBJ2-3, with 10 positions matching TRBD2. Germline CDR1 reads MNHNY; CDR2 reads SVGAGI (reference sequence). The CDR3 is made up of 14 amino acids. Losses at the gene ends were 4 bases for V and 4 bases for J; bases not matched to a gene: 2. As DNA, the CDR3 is TGTGCCAGCAGTTTAGCGGGAGGAGCAGATACGCAGTATTTT. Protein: CASSLAGGADTQYF.

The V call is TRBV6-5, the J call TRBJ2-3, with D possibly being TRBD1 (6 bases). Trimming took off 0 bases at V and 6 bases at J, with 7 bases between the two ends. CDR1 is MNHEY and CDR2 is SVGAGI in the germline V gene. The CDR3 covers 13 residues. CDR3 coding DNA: TGTGCCAGCAGTTACTCGGGGGCCGATACGCAGTATTTT. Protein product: CASSYSGADTQYF.

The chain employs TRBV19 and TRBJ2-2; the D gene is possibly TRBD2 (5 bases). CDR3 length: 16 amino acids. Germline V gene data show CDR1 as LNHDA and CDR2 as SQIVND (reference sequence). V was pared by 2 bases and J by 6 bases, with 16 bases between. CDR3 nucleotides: TGTGCCAGTAGTATATATGAGGTTACGGGGTCCGGGGAGCTGTTTTTT. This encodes CASSIYEVTGSGELFF.

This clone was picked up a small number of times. The CDR3 region is CASQTSGRTMEQYF. In DNA form, the CDR3 reads TGTGCCAGCCAAACTAGCGGGAGGACGATGGAGCAGTACTTC. The chain recombines TRBV28 with TRBJ2-7; TRBD2 matches at 12 bases. This CDR3 has 14 residues. V shed 8 bases, J shed 7 bases, and the junction held 9 bases outside the gene matches. Germline CDR1 reads MDHEN; CDR2 reads SYDVKM. Full variable domain (rest looked up from reference TRBV28 and TRBJ2-7): DVKVTQSSRYLVKRTGEKVFLECVQDMDHENMFWYRQDPGLGLRLIYFSYDVKMKEKGDIPEGYSVSREKKERFSLILESASTNQTSMYLCASQTSGRTMEQYFGPGTRLTVT.

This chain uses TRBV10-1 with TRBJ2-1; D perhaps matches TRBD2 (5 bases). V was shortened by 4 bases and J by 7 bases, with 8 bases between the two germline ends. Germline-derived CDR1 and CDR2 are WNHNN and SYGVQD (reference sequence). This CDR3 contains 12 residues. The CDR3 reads CASSAGENEQFF. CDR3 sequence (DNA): TGCGCCAGCAGTGCTGGGGAGAATGAGCAGTTCTTC.

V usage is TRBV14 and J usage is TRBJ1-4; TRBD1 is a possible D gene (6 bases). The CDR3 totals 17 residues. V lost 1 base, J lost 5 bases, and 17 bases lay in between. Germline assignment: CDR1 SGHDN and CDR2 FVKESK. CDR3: CASSQALATGRNEKLFF. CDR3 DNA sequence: TGTGCCAGCAGCCAAGCCCTGGCTACAGGGCGGAATGAAAAACTGTTTTTT.

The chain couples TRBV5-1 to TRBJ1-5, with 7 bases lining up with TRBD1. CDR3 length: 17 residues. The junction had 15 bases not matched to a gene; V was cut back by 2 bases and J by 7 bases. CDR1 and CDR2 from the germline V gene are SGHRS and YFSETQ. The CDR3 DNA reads TGCGCCAGCAGCTTAAAAGTACAGGGGAGGTTGCGCCAGCCCCAGCATTTT. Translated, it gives CASSLKVQGRLRQPQHF. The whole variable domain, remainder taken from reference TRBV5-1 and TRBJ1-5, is KAGVTQTPRYLIKTRGQQVTLSCSPISGHRSVSWYQQTPGQGLQFLFEYFSETQRNKGNFPGRFSGRQFSNSRSEMNVSTLELGDSALYLCASSLKVQGRLRQPQHFGDGTRLSIL.

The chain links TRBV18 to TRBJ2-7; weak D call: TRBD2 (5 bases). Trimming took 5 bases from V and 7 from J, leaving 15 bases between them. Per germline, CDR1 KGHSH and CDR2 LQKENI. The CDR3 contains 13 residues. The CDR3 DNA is TGTGCCAGCTCATCCGACCTCTCGGGGGAGCAGTACTTC. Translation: CASSSDLSGEQYF.

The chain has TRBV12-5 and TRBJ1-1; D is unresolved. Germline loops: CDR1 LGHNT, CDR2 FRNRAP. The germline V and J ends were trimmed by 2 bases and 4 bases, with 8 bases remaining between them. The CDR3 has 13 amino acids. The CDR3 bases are TGTGCTAGTGGTTTGAGGAGTTCCACTGAAGCTTTCTTT. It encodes CASGLRSSTEAFF.

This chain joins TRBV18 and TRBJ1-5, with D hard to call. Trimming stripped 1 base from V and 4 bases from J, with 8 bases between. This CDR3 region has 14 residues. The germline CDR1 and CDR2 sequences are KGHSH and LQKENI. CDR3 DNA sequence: TGTGCCAGCTCACCACTGGCAACAAATCAGCCCCAGCATTTT. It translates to CASSPLATNQPQHF. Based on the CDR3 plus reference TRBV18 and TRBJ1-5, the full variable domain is NAGVMQNPRHLVRRRGQEARLRCSPMKGHSHVYWYRQLPEEGLKFMVYLQKENIIDESGMPKERFSAEFPKEGPSILRIQQVVRGDSAAYFCASSPLATNQPQHFGDGTRLSIL.

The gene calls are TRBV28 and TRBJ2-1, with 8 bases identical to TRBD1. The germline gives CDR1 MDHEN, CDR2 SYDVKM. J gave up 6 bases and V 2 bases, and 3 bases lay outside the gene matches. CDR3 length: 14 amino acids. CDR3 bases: TGTGCCAGCAGTTTAGGACAGGGCGGCAATGAGCAGTTCTTC. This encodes CASSLGQGGNEQFF.

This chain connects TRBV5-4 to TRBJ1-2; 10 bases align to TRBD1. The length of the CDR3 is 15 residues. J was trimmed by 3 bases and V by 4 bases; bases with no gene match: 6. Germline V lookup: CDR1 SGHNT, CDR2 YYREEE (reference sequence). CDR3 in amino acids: CASSPRDRGHYGYTF. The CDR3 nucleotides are TGTGCCAGCAGCCCCCGGGACAGGGGACACTATGGCTACACCTTC. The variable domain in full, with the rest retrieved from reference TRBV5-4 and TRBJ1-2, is ETGVTQSPTHLIKTRGQQVTLRCSSQSGHNTVSWYQQALGQGPQFIFQYYREEENGRGNFPPRFSGLQFPNYSSELNVNALELDDSALYLCASSPRDRGHYGYTFGSGTRLTVV.

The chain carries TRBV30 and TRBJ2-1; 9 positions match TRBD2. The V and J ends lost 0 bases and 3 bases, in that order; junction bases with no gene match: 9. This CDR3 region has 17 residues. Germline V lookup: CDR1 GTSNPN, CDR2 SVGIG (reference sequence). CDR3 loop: CAWSVLSGRWVYNEQFF. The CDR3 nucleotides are TGTGCCTGGAGTGTACTGAGCGGGAGGTGGGTCTACAATGAGCAGTTCTTC.

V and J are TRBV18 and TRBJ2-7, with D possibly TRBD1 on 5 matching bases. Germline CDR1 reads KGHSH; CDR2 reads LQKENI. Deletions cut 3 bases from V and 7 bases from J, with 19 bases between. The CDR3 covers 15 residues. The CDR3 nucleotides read TGTGCCAGCTCACCCGACTCCTCCCGACCAGGGGAGCAGTACTTC. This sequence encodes CASSPDSSRPGEQYF.

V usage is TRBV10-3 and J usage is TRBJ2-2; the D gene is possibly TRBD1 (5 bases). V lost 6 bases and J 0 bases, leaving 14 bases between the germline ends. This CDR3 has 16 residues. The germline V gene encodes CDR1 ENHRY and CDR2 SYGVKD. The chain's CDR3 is CAISDGARANTGELFF. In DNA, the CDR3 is TGTGCCATCAGCGATGGAGCCAGGGCGAACACCGGGGAGCTGTTTTTT.

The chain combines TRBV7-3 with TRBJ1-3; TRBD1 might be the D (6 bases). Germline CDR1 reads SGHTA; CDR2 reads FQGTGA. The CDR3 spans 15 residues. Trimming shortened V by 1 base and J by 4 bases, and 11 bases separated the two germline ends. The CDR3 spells CASSLNPGTGNTIYF. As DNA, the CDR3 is TGTGCCAGCAGCTTAAATCCTGGGACAGGAAACACCATATATTTT.

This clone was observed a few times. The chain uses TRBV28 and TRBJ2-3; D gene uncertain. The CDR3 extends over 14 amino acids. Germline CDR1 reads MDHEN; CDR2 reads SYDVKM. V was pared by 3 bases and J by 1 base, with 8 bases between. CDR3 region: CASSFLSGTDTQYF. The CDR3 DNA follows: TGTGCCAGCAGTTTTTTAAGCGGCACAGATACGCAGTATTTT. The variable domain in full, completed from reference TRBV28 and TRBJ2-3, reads DVKVTQSSRYLVKRTGEKVFLECVQDMDHENMFWYRQDPGLGLRLIYFSYDVKMKEKGDIPEGYSVSREKKERFSLILESASTNQTSMYLCASSFLSGTDTQYFGPGTRLTVL.

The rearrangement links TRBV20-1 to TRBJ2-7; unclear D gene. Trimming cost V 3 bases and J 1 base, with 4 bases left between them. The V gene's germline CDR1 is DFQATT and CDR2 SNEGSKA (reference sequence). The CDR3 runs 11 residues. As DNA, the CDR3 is TGCAGTGCTAGCGTATCCTACGAGCAGTACTTC. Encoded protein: CSASVSYEQYF.

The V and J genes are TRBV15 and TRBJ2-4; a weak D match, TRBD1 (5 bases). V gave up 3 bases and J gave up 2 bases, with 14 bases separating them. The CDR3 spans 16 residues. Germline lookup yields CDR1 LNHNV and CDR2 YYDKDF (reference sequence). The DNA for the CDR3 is TGTGCCACCAGCAGTTCTAGGGGTTTTACCAAAAACATTCAGTACTTC. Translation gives CATSSSRGFTKNIQYF.

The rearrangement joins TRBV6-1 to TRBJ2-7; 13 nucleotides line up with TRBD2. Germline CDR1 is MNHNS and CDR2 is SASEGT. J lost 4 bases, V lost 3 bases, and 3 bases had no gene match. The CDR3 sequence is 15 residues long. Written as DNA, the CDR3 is TGTGCCAGCAGTGAGAGGACTAGCGGGAGTTACGAGCAGTACTTC. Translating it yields CASSERTSGSYEQYF.

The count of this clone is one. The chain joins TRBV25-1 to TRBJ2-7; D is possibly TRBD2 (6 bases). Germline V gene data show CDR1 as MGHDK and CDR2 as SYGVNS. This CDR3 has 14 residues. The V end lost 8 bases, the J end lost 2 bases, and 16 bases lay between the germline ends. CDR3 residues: CASSRSGFTYEQYF. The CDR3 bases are TGTGCCAGCTCAAGGAGCGGGTTTACCTACGAGCAGTACTTC.

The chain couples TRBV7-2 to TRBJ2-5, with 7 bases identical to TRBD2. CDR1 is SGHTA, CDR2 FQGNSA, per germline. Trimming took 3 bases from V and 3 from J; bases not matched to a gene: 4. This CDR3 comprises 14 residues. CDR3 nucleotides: TGTGCCAGCAGCTTGCAGCGGGGAAAAGAGACCCAGTACTTC. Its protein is CASSLQRGKETQYF.

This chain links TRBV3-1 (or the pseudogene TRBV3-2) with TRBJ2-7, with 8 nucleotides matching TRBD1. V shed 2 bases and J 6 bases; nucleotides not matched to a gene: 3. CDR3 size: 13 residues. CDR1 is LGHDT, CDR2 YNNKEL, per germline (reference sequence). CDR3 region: CASSQITGGEQYF. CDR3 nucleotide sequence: TGTGCCAGCAGCCAAATAACAGGGGGCGAGCAGTACTTC.

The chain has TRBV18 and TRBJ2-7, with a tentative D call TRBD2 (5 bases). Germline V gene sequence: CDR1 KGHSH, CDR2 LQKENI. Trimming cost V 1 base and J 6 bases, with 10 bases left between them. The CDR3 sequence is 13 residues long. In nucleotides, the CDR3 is TGTGCCAGCTCACCACAATCGGGGTTCGAGCAGTACTTC. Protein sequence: CASSPQSGFEQYF.

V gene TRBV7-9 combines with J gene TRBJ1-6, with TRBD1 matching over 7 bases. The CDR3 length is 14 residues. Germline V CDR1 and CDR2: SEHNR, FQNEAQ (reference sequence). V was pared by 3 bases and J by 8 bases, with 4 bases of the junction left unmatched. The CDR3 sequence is CASSLGQRHSPLHF. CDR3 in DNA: TGTGCCAGCAGCTTGGGACAGCGTCATTCACCCCTCCACTTT. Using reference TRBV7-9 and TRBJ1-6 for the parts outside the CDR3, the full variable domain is DTGVSQNPRHKITKRGQNVTFRCDPISEHNRLYWYRQTLGQGPEFLTYFQNEAQLEKSRLLSDRFSAERPKGSFSTLEIQRTEQGDSAMYLCASSLGQRHSPLHFGNGTRLTVT.

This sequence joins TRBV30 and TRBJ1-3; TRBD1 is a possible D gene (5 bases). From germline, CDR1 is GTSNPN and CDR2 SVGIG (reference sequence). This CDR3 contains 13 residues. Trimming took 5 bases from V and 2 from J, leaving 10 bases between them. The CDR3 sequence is CAWAGLAGNTIYF. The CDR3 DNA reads TGTGCCTGGGCGGGACTTGCTGGAAACACCATATATTTT. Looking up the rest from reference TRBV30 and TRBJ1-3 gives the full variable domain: SQTIHQWPATLVQPVGSPLSLECTVEGTSNPNLYWYRQAAGRGLQLLFYSVGIGQISSEVPQNLSASRPQDRQFILSSKKLLLSDSGFYLCAWAGLAGNTIYFGEGSWLTVV.

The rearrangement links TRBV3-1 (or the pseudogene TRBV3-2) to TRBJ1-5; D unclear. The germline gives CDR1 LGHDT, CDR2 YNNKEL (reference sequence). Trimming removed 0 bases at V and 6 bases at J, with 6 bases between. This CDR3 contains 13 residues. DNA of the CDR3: TGTGCCAGCAGCCAAGAATCGCGTCAGCCCCAGCATTTT. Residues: CASSQESRQPQHF.

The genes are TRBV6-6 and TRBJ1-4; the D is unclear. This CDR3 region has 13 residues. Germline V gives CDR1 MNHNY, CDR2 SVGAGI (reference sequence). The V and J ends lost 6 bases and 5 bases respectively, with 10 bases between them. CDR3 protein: CASRNTPNEKLFF. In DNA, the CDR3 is TGTGCCAGCAGAAACACGCCGAATGAAAAACTGTTTTTT.